Shown below are 27 T cell receptor beta chains from a single sample sequenced in a study of response to subunit inactivated influenza vaccine. TCRdb fed the RT-PCR reads into MiXCR, producing one record per CDR3 protein. This table has 550,000 to 650,000 distinct CDR3 sequences, roughly 12% appearing once. The material was PBMCs from blood, obtained on the day of vaccination. The receptors come from a man aged 45-60 years who received an inactivated influenza vaccine.

This clonotype showed up just a few times. The CDR3 sequence: CSGGRGLATYEQYF. In nucleotides, the CDR3 is TGCAGTGGGGGCCGAGGACTAGCGACCTACGAGCAGTACTTC. The V gene is TRBV20-1, the J gene TRBJ2-7; 9 bases match TRBD2. V trimming: 7 bases; J trimming: 2 bases; junction bases outside the gene matches: 9. CDR1 and CDR2 from the germline V gene are DFQATT and SNEGSKA (reference sequence). The CDR3 extends over 14 amino acids.

This clonotype showed up just a few times. The J gene is TRBJ2-1, the V gene TRBV7-8; maybe TRBD2 (6 bases). The CDR3 consists of 13 residues. In germline, CDR1 is SGHVS, CDR2 FQNEAQ. V shed 5 bases and J shed 8 bases, with 13 bases lying between them. The chain's CDR3 is CASSRRWGDEQFF. CDR3 in DNA: TGTGCCAGCAGCCGTCGATGGGGGGATGAGCAGTTCTTC.

This clonotype was seen more than once but under ten times. The chain links TRBV28 to TRBJ2-2, with 7 bases matching TRBD1. The V and J ends lost 8 bases and 7 bases, in that order; junction bases with no gene match: 13. The CDR3 runs to 15 residues. Germline V CDR1 and CDR2: MDHEN, SYDVKM. This CDR3 is CASGSWTGRIGELFF. The CDR3 DNA is TGTGCCAGCGGTTCCTGGACAGGCCGAATCGGGGAGCTGTTTTTT.

Details on this clonotype: Given a much more abundant clone one base away, this may be a read error. In DNA form, the CDR3 reads TGTGCCAGCAGCTTGGTCGGGCCCGGGGAGCTGTTTTTT. Encoded protein: CASSLVGPGELFF. The chain joins TRBV5-4 to TRBJ2-2; no reliable D call. With 0 bases removed from V and 6 bases from J, the gap between germline ends came to 6 bases. Germline values: CDR1 SGHNT, CDR2 YYREEE (reference sequence). This CDR3 spans 13 amino acids.

This clonotype was recorded many times. The chain has TRBV10-3 and TRBJ2-5; D is possibly TRBD1 or TRBD2 (5 bases each). The CDR3 runs 12 residues. CDR1 ENHRY and CDR2 SYGVKD come from the germline V gene. Trimming pared 10 bases from V and 4 bases from J, leaving 13 bases between. CDR3 in amino acids: CATGDVGETQYF. The CDR3 nucleotides are TGTGCCACCGGGGACGTCGGAGAGACCCAGTACTTC.

This clonotype showed up just a few times. CDR3 sequence (DNA): TGCGCCAGCAGCGTTCGGGACAGGGGAGCCGGGGAGCTGTTTTTT. It encodes CASSVRDRGAGELFF. V usage is TRBV5-1 and J usage is TRBJ2-2, with 10 nucleotides matching TRBD1. The V gene's germline CDR1 is SGHRS and CDR2 YFSETQ. The V and J ends lost 4 bases and 6 bases, in that order; junction bases with no gene match: 6. The CDR3 extends over 15 amino acids.

Only a few counts were recorded for this clonotype. The chain uses TRBV20-1 and TRBJ2-1; 12 bases agree with TRBD2. Per the germline V gene, CDR1 is DFQATT and CDR2 is SNEGSKA (reference sequence). V trimming: 7 bases; J trimming: 8 bases; junction bases outside the gene matches: 9. There are 14 residues in the CDR3. The CDR3 reads CSVPTSGRVHEQFF. The CDR3 nucleotides read TGCAGTGTGCCGACTAGCGGGAGAGTCCATGAGCAGTTCTTC.

This clonotype was recorded a few times. The rearrangement uses TRBV24-1 and TRBJ2-3; D is possibly TRBD1 (7 bases). Germline CDR1 and CDR2: KGHDR and SFDVKD. V was trimmed by 5 bases and J by 4 bases, leaving 21 bases between them. The CDR3 contains 17 residues. The CDR3 protein is CATSVPGTVTGADTQYF. CDR3 DNA: TGTGCCACCAGTGTCCCAGGGACAGTCACGGGGGCAGATACGCAGTATTTT.

This clonotype was counted only a few times. This sequence joins TRBV11-2 and TRBJ1-2, with D possibly being TRBD1 (6 bases). The V end was cut by 3 bases, the J end by 3 bases, with 14 bases between. Germline V gene data show CDR1 as SGHAT and CDR2 as FQNNGV. The CDR3 runs to 15 residues. The CDR3 here is CASSFLQGSDYGYTF. The CDR3 DNA reads TGTGCCAGCAGCTTCCTCCAGGGGTCGGACTATGGCTACACCTTC.

This clonotype came up a few times. The gene calls are TRBV6-2 or TRBV6-3 and TRBJ2-4; 8 bases agree with TRBD2. The V gene end was trimmed by 5 bases and the J gene end by 2 bases; junction bases not matched to a gene: 11. The CDR3 totals 17 residues. Germline values: CDR1 MNHEY, CDR2 SVGEGT. CDR3 DNA sequence: TGTGCCAGCAGTCAACTCGGACTAGCTTCTCCCAAAAACATTCAGTACTTC. It yields the protein CASSQLGLASPKNIQYF.

This clonotype was recorded a few times. V and J are TRBV9 and TRBJ2-5, with a weak D call TRBD2 (5 bases). The length of the CDR3 is 14 residues. V lost 2 bases and J lost 1, with 9 bases in between. Germline-derived CDR1 and CDR2 are SGDLS and YYNGEE. The DNA for the CDR3 is TGTGCCAGCAGCGTGCTAGCAGCCCAAGAGACCCAGTACTTC. It is translated as CASSVLAAQETQYF.

This clonotype was detected only a few times. This chain connects TRBV6-6 to TRBJ1-1; D is perhaps TRBD1 (5 bases). CDR1 MNHNY and CDR2 SVGAGI come from the germline V gene (reference sequence). The CDR3 loop spans 13 amino acids. V shed 6 bases and J shed 1 base, with 9 bases lying between them. The CDR3 region has the DNA TGTGCCAGCAGACAGGACGGGAACACTGAAGCTTTCTTT. Amino acids: CASRQDGNTEAFF.

This clonotype was found a few times. CDR3 residues: CASWDRVRNEQFF. The CDR3 nucleotides are TGTGCCAGTTGGGACAGGGTCCGCAATGAGCAGTTCTTC. The chain recombines TRBV12-3 or TRBV12-4 with TRBJ2-1, with TRBD1 matching 9 bases. The V segment lost 9 bases and the J segment 6 bases; nucleotides outside the gene matches: 6. This CDR3 comprises 13 residues.

This clonotype was observed a handful of times. V gene TRBV7-9 combines with J gene TRBJ1-4, with unresolved D. Trimming pared 5 bases from V and 0 bases from J, leaving 10 bases between. The CDR3 is made up of 15 amino acids. The germline V gene has CDR1 SEHNR and CDR2 FQNEAQ (reference sequence). CDR3 protein: CASSRAVATNEKLFF. CDR3 nucleotides: TGTGCCAGCAGCCGAGCTGTTGCAACTAATGAAAAACTGTTTTTT.

A remark on this clonotype: A read error is possible here, since a much larger clone lies one base away. V is TRBV20-1 and J is TRBJ2-5; D is uncertain. V lost 3 bases and J 2 bases, leaving 7 bases between the germline ends. The CDR3 is made up of 12 amino acids. Germline CDR1 is DFQATT and CDR2 is SNEGSKA (reference sequence). The DNA for the CDR3 is TGCAGTGCTAGTCGGCGGCAAGAGACCCAGTACTTC. Translated: CSASRRQETQYF.

This clonotype was detected only a few times. The chain carries TRBV5-6 and TRBJ2-3, with unresolved D. V gave up 2 bases and J gave up 0 bases, with 10 bases separating them. The length of the CDR3 is 15 residues. CDR1 SGHDT and CDR2 YYEEEE come from the germline V gene. In nucleotides, the CDR3 is TGTGCCAGCAGCTTACGCAGTAGGAGCACAGATACGCAGTATTTT. Its translation is CASSLRSRSTDTQYF.

J is TRBJ2-5 and V is TRBV7-6, with D unclear. CDR1 and CDR2 (germline): SGHVS, FNYEAQ. The CDR3 runs to 11 residues. Trimming took off 3 bases at V and 9 bases at J, with 8 bases between the two ends. The CDR3 coding sequence is TGTGCCAGCAGCTTGGGCCCGGCCCAGTACTTC. Translation gives CASSLGPAQYF.

This chain links TRBV12-3 or TRBV12-4 with TRBJ2-3, with 11 bases that match TRBD2. Germline trimming cut 1 base from V and 2 bases from J; bases unmatched to any gene: 5. The CDR3 runs to 17 residues. The CDR3 nucleotides are TGTGCCAGCAGTTTAGGACTAGCGGGGACCCTCACAGATACGCAGTATTTT. Translation gives CASSLGLAGTLTDTQYF.

The CDR3 region is CASSTSNGGVTDTQYF. CDR3 nucleotide sequence: TGTGCCAGCAGCACCTCCAATGGGGGGGTCACAGATACGCAGTATTTT. This chain links TRBV11-2 with TRBJ2-3; 7 bases align to TRBD2. CDR3 length: 16 residues. The germline gives CDR1 SGHAT, CDR2 FQNNGV. The V gene end was trimmed by 5 bases and the J gene end by 2 bases; junction bases not matched to a gene: 10.

This clonotype was seen only a few times. This chain connects TRBV25-1 to TRBJ2-7; weak D call: TRBD1 (5 bases). This CDR3 contains 15 residues. Germline CDR1 reads MGHDK; CDR2 reads SYGVNS. Trimming cost V 6 bases and J 2 bases, with 17 bases left between them. In nucleotides, the CDR3 is TGTGCCAGCAGCCCTGGGCAGGGTTACACCTACGAGCAGTACTTC. This sequence encodes CASSPGQGYTYEQYF.

Only a few counts were recorded for this clonotype. This chain uses TRBV7-6 with TRBJ2-5, with TRBD2 as a possible D gene (5 bases). The CDR3 is 13 residues long. Per germline, CDR1 SGHVS and CDR2 FNYEAQ. Deletions cut 5 bases from V and 7 bases from J, with 14 bases between. In DNA form, the CDR3 reads TGTGCCAGCAGCGGCCTGGCCGAGGGGACCCAGTACTTC. Its protein is CASSGLAEGTQYF.

For the CDR3, the DNA is TGTGCCAGCAAGAGTGGGCTTGAAGAGACCCAGTACTTC. As protein: CASKSGLEETQYF. The gene calls are TRBV27 and TRBJ2-5; D remains unclear. CDR1 and CDR2 (germline): MNHEY, SMNVEV (reference sequence). The CDR3 has 13 amino acids. V was shortened by 7 bases and J by 3 bases, with 12 bases between the two germline ends.

The chain carries TRBV5-6 and TRBJ2-1; 7 bases align to TRBD1. J gave up 6 bases and V 4 bases, and 10 bases lay outside the gene matches. Germline V gene sequence: CDR1 SGHDT, CDR2 YYEEEE. The CDR3 totals 15 residues. CDR3 amino acids: CASSPMEGGFNEQFF. In DNA, the CDR3 is TGTGCCAGCAGCCCTATGGAAGGGGGCTTCAATGAGCAGTTCTTC.

This clonotype was detected ten times or more. The J gene is TRBJ2-5, the V gene TRBV29-1; D gene ambiguous. CDR1 is SQVTM, CDR2 ANQGSEA, per germline. Trimming stripped 6 bases from V and 3 bases from J, with 17 bases between. This CDR3 spans 14 amino acids. In DNA, the CDR3 is TGCAGCGTCGTGGAAATATTCGCGAAAGAGACCCAGTACTTC. Translating gives CSVVEIFAKETQYF.

This clonotype was counted between two and nine times. V usage is TRBV28 and J usage is TRBJ2-7, with D maybe TRBD2 (6 bases). CDR1 and CDR2 (germline): MDHEN, SYDVKM. The CDR3 extends over 14 amino acids. V was clipped by 5 bases and J by 3 bases, with 14 bases between them. CDR3 residues: CASSPTGELYEQYF. Here the CDR3 DNA reads TGTGCCAGCAGTCCCACGGGGGAGCTCTACGAGCAGTACTTC.

The chain is built from TRBV24-1 and TRBJ1-5, with a weak D call TRBD1 (5 bases). Germline-derived CDR1 and CDR2 are KGHDR and SFDVKD. The V end was cut by 2 bases, the J end by 7 bases, with 11 bases between. The CDR3 has 14 residues. CDR3 DNA: TGTGCCACCAGTGATTCCGGTTGGGGGCAGCCCCAGCATTTT. It yields the protein CATSDSGWGQPQHF.

This clonotype was found many times. The chain couples TRBV6-6 to TRBJ2-4; 13 nucleotides agree with TRBD2. The germline CDR1 and CDR2 sequences are MNHNY and SVGAGI (reference sequence). The junction had 14 bases not matched to a gene; V was cut back by 6 bases and J by 0 bases. CDR3 length: 20 residues. CDR3 region: CASSYRTSGSPLLAKNIQYF. The CDR3 DNA follows: TGTGCCAGCAGCTACCGGACTAGCGGGAGTCCCCTACTAGCCAAAAACATTCAGTACTTC.